The next 29 T cell receptor beta chains were all read from a single sample in a study of T cell responses to AZD1222 COVID-19 vaccine. Assay: immunoSEQ multiplex PCR; the TCRdb copy retains only in-frame clones and omits some. The sample has about 140,000 clones; 85% to 95% are singletons. Sequences were derived from peripheral blood, sampled after recovery from COVID-19. The receptors originated from an adult who had recovered from COVID-19.

This clone was seen just once. The chain combines TRBV6-1 with TRBJ1-2; D gene ambiguous. Germline CDR1 is MNHNS and CDR2 is SASEGT. This CDR3 has 12 residues. With 3 bases removed from V and 4 bases from J, the gap between germline ends came to 6 bases. The CDR3 reads CASSDISYGYTF. CDR3 sequence (DNA): TGTGCCAGCAGTGACATCTCCTATGGCTACACCTTC.

The J gene is TRBJ2-3, the V gene TRBV7-3; tentative D call: TRBD2 (5 bases). There are 14 residues in the CDR3. Germline V CDR1 and CDR2: SGHTA, FQGTGA. V lost 8 bases and J lost 3, with 15 bases in between. The CDR3 nucleotides are TGTGCCAGCTTTCTTAGGCGGGTAACAGATACGCAGTATTTT. This encodes CASFLRRVTDTQYF.

The gene calls are TRBV4-1 and TRBJ1-1; the D is unclear. The CDR3 loop spans 15 amino acids. Germline assignment: CDR1 MGHRA and CDR2 YSYEKL. V lost 2 bases and J 0 bases, leaving 10 bases between the germline ends. The CDR3 DNA is TGCGCCAGCAGCCAATCGCCCGGAATGAACACTGAAGCTTTCTTT. It translates to CASSQSPGMNTEAFF.

The rearrangement links TRBV7-9 to TRBJ1-3; tentative D call: TRBD1 (5 bases). The CDR3 covers 17 residues. Trimming cost V 3 bases and J 0 bases, with 15 bases left between them. CDR1 SEHNR and CDR2 FQNEAQ come from the germline V gene (reference sequence). The chain's CDR3 is CASSFHGFQGSGNTIYF. In DNA form, the CDR3 reads TGTGCCAGCAGCTTCCATGGGTTCCAGGGCTCTGGAAACACCATATATTTT. Full variable domain (missing parts from reference TRBV7-9 and TRBJ1-3): DTGVSQNPRHKITKRGQNVTFRCDPISEHNRLYWYRQTLGQGPEFLTYFQNEAQLEKSRLLSDRFSAERPKGSFSTLEIQRTEQGDSAMYLCASSFHGFQGSGNTIYFGEGSWLTVV.

The rearrangement joins TRBV5-1 to TRBJ1-2; 9 bases match TRBD1. This CDR3 is built from 14 residues. In germline, CDR1 is SGHRS, CDR2 YFSETQ. V lost 0 bases and J lost 8; bases outside the gene matches: 5. As DNA, the CDR3 is TGCGCCAGCAGCTTGGACAGGGGGCAGGAAGGCTACACCTTC. Its translation is CASSLDRGQEGYTF.

This chain links TRBV29-1 with TRBJ1-2, with D uncertain. CDR1 is SQVTM and CDR2 is ANQGSEA in the germline V gene. V lost 3 bases to trimming and J lost 8 bases, with 7 bases between them. The CDR3 loop spans 10 amino acids. The CDR3 region has the DNA TGCAGCGTTGAGGGTGGAGGCTACACCTTC. This translates into CSVEGGGYTF.

This clone has a single count. The chain employs TRBV15 and TRBJ1-5; D unclear. V was pared by 6 bases and J by 0 bases, with 6 bases between. Germline CDR1 LNHNV, CDR2 YYDKDF (reference sequence). The CDR3 sequence is 13 residues long. The CDR3 DNA follows: TGTGCCACCAGGTTTGGTAGCAATCAGCCCCAGCATTTT. Translating gives CATRFGSNQPQHF.

The chain links TRBV5-1 to TRBJ2-2, with a possible D match to TRBD1 (5 bases). Germline assignment: CDR1 SGHRS and CDR2 YFSETQ. The V end was cut by 4 bases, the J end by 4 bases, with 14 bases between. CDR3 size: 15 residues. CDR3 in DNA: TGCGCCAGCAGCCCAGTTCAGGGCGGCACCGGGGAGCTGTTTTTT. Translated: CASSPVQGGTGELFF.

The chain combines TRBV5-6 with TRBJ2-7; D gene ambiguous. This CDR3 has 11 amino acids. Germline V gives CDR1 SGHDT, CDR2 YYEEEE. Trimming took 2 bases from V and 5 from J, leaving 5 bases between them. CDR3 sequence reads: CASSFINEQYF. DNA of the CDR3: TGTGCCAGCAGCTTTATAAACGAGCAGTACTTC.

The chain couples TRBV5-1 to TRBJ2-3, with D perhaps TRBD1 or TRBD2 (5 bases each). Germline V gene data show CDR1 as SGHRS and CDR2 as YFSETQ. V was pared by 2 bases and J by 5 bases, with 9 bases between. This CDR3 is 13 amino acids long. CDR3 sequence: CASSFGTKDTQYF. CDR3 bases: TGCGCCAGCAGCTTCGGGACCAAAGATACGCAGTATTTT. Using reference TRBV5-1 and TRBJ2-3 for the parts outside the CDR3, the full variable domain is KAGVTQTPRYLIKTRGQQVTLSCSPISGHRSVSWYQQTPGQGLQFLFEYFSETQRNKGNFPGRFSGRQFSNSRSEMNVSTLELGDSALYLCASSFGTKDTQYFGPGTRLTVL.

In nucleotides, the CDR3 is TGTGCCAGCAGTTTATCTATAGGCAGGCGATCCACTGAAGCTTTCTTT. It codes for CASSLSIGRRSTEAFF. The chain combines TRBV27 with TRBJ1-1; D ambiguous. The germline gives CDR1 MNHEY, CDR2 SMNVEV (reference sequence). This CDR3 is built from 16 residues. Trimming stripped 0 bases from V and 4 bases from J, with 15 bases between.

The chain joins TRBV15 to TRBJ2-1; D possibly corresponds to TRBD2 (5 bases). Germline V gene sequence: CDR1 LNHNV, CDR2 YYDKDF (reference sequence). The CDR3 has 14 residues. V lost 0 bases, J lost 6 bases, and 9 bases lay in between. CDR3 region: CATSRDLAPNEQFF. The CDR3 DNA reads TGTGCCACCAGCAGAGATCTAGCCCCCAATGAGCAGTTCTTC. Supplemented by reference TRBV15 and TRBJ2-1, the full variable domain reads DAMVIQNPRYQVTQFGKPVTLSCSQTLNHNVMYWYQQKSSQAPKLLFHYYDKDFNNEADTPDNFQSRRPNTSFCFLDIRSPGLGDTAMYLCATSRDLAPNEQFFGPGTRLTVL.

V gene TRBV11-2 combines with J gene TRBJ2-7; D might be TRBD1 (6 bases). CDR1 and CDR2 (germline): SGHAT, FQNNGV. CDR3 length equals 18 residues. V lost 0 bases to trimming and J lost 3 bases, with 21 bases between them. The chain's CDR3 is CASSLDRGQGKGDYEQYF. In DNA form, the CDR3 reads TGTGCCAGCAGCTTAGATCGAGGGCAGGGGAAGGGGGACTACGAGCAGTACTTC.

This chain joins TRBV7-3 and TRBJ2-3; no clear D. Germline V lookup: CDR1 SGHTA, CDR2 FQGTGA. The CDR3 is 13 residues long. Trimming shortened V by 4 bases and J by 5 bases, and 10 bases separated the two germline ends. This CDR3 reads CASSSTNRDTQYF. The CDR3 bases are TGTGCCAGCAGCTCTACAAACAGAGATACGCAGTATTTT.

This clone came up once. This rearrangement joins TRBV10-3 to TRBJ2-5; 7 bases map to TRBD1. The ends lost 6 bases at V and 4 bases at J; junction bases unmatched: 5. The CDR3 consists of 13 residues. Germline lookup yields CDR1 ENHRY and CDR2 SYGVKD. The CDR3 DNA reads TGTGCCATCAGAAGACAGGGCGCAGAGACCCAGTACTTC. It encodes CAIRRQGAETQYF.

The genes are TRBV19 and TRBJ1-5, with TRBD1 matching 8 bases. CDR3 length: 16 residues. Germline-derived CDR1 and CDR2 are LNHDA and SQIVND (reference sequence). The J segment lost 7 bases and the V segment lost 3 bases, leaving 11 bases of the junction unmatched. CDR3: CASSIPGQGAGQPQHF. In DNA, the CDR3 is TGTGCCAGTAGTATCCCCGGTCAGGGGGCCGGGCAGCCCCAGCATTTT.

This chain links TRBV5-8 with TRBJ2-7; 8 bases are a match to TRBD1. J gave up 3 bases and V 3 bases, and 2 bases lay outside the gene matches. Germline CDR1 reads SGHTS; CDR2 reads YDEGEE. This CDR3 comprises 13 residues. The DNA of the CDR3 is TGTGCCAGCAGCTACAGGGGGTTCTACGAGCAGTACTTC. This codes for CASSYRGFYEQYF.

The chain couples TRBV5-1 to TRBJ1-1, with D perhaps matching TRBD1 (5 bases). The CDR3 totals 15 residues. V was trimmed by 1 base and J by 4 bases, leaving 14 bases between them. Per the germline V gene, CDR1 is SGHRS and CDR2 is YFSETQ. CDR3 protein: CASSLLQGGGTEAFF. DNA for the CDR3: TGCGCCAGCAGCTTGTTGCAGGGAGGAGGCACTGAAGCTTTCTTT.

This clone was counted only a few times. The chain carries TRBV5-4 and TRBJ2-3; weak D call: TRBD1 (6 bases). This CDR3 region has 14 residues. The germline CDR1 and CDR2 sequences are SGHNT and YYREEE (reference sequence). The germline V and J ends were trimmed by 2 bases and 4 bases, with 11 bases remaining between them. The CDR3 coding sequence is TGTGCCAGCAGCTTCACAGGGTCGGCAGATACGCAGTATTTT. This sequence encodes CASSFTGSADTQYF.

This rearrangement joins TRBV3-1 (or the pseudogene TRBV3-2) to TRBJ2-1; no definite D call. The CDR3 covers 13 residues. V lost 1 base, J lost 8 bases, and 9 bases lay in between. CDR1 and CDR2 (germline): LGHDT, YNNKEL (reference sequence). The CDR3 nucleotides are TGTGCCAGCAGCCAAGCAGTCTATCATGAGCAGTTCTTC. Residues: CASSQAVYHEQFF.

The V and J genes are TRBV28 and TRBJ2-5, with D possibly TRBD2 on 7 matching bases. The germline CDR1 and CDR2 sequences are MDHEN and SYDVKM. The CDR3 contains 14 residues. Trimming stripped 2 bases from V and 1 base from J, with 8 bases between. The CDR3, as DNA: TGTGCCAGCAGTTTAAGGGGGGGCCAAGAGACCCAGTACTTC. Amino acids: CASSLRGGQETQYF.

The chain has TRBV11-2 and TRBJ1-1, with D perhaps TRBD1 (5 bases). V lost 3 bases and J lost 3, with 14 bases in between. Germline CDR1 is SGHAT and CDR2 is FQNNGV. The CDR3 contains 15 residues. CDR3 residues: CASSFSLAGHTEAFF. DNA for the CDR3: TGTGCCAGCAGCTTCTCGCTGGCAGGGCACACTGAAGCTTTCTTT.

This rearrangement joins TRBV9 to TRBJ2-3; D uncertain. Trimming removed 1 base from V and 6 bases from J, with 18 bases in between. Germline V gives CDR1 SGDLS, CDR2 YYNGEE. This CDR3 spans 16 amino acids. The CDR3 protein is CASSVSDVYTADTQYF. CDR3 nucleotide sequence: TGTGCCAGCAGCGTAAGCGATGTCTATACAGCGGATACGCAGTATTTT.

The chain uses TRBV3-1 (or the pseudogene TRBV3-2) and TRBJ1-1; perhaps TRBD1 as D (5 bases). The CDR3 spans 15 residues. The V and J ends lost 3 bases and 5 bases respectively, with 16 bases between them. Germline-derived CDR1 and CDR2 are LGHDT and YNNKEL (reference sequence). Here the CDR3 DNA reads TGTGCCAGCAGCCACCGGGGCATACGGGGAACTGAAGCTTTCTTT. Protein sequence: CASSHRGIRGTEAFF.

The chain links TRBV11-2 to TRBJ2-2; D is possibly TRBD1 (7 bases). The CDR3 sequence is 12 residues long. With 5 bases removed from V and 9 bases from J, the gap between germline ends came to 10 bases. CDR1 SGHAT and CDR2 FQNNGV come from the germline V gene. CDR3 loop: CASSPGGWELFF. The DNA for the CDR3 is TGTGCCAGCAGCCCAGGGGGGTGGGAGCTGTTTTTT. The complete variable domain, with remaining parts taken from reference TRBV11-2 and TRBJ2-2, reads EAGVAQSPRYKIIEKRQSVAFWCNPISGHATLYWYQQILGQGPKLLIQFQNNGVVDDSQLPKDRFSAERLKGVDSTLKIQPAKLEDSAVYLCASSPGGWELFFGEGSRLTVL.

DNA for the CDR3: TGTGCCAGCCTTCCCCGGGGGGCTGATGAGACCCAGTACTTC. This codes for CASLPRGADETQYF. The J gene is TRBJ2-5, the V gene TRBV5-5, with D tentatively TRBD2 (7 bases). The CDR3 totals 14 residues. From germline, CDR1 is SGHKS and CDR2 YYEKEE (reference sequence). Deletions cut 7 bases from V and 5 bases from J, with 18 bases between.

The chain joins TRBV27 to TRBJ2-7; 11 bases align to TRBD2. Per the germline V gene, CDR1 is MNHEY and CDR2 is SMNVEV (reference sequence). The ends lost 5 bases at V and 2 bases at J; junction bases unmatched: 8. This CDR3 comprises 16 residues. Here the CDR3 reads CASSPRLAGGPYEQYF. CDR3 sequence (DNA): TGTGCCAGCAGTCCCCGGTTAGCGGGAGGGCCCTACGAGCAGTACTTC.

This rearrangement joins TRBV7-6 to TRBJ1-3; no firm D call. Germline loops: CDR1 SGHVS, CDR2 FNYEAQ. V was pared by 2 bases and J by 0 bases, with 11 bases between. This CDR3 has 16 amino acids. CDR3 sequence (DNA): TGTGCCAGCAGCTTAAGCCCCGTCTTCTCTGGAAACACCATATATTTT. As protein: CASSLSPVFSGNTIYF.

The J gene is TRBJ2-7, the V gene TRBV7-8; the D is unclear. Germline lookup yields CDR1 SGHVS and CDR2 FQNEAQ. V lost 0 bases, J lost 2 bases, and 14 bases lay in between. The CDR3 has 16 amino acids. The CDR3 sequence is CASSLAGGLSAYEQYF. The CDR3 region has the DNA TGTGCCAGCAGCTTAGCAGGTGGCCTCTCGGCCTACGAGCAGTACTTC.